This TCR beta chain emerged from a study of OX40 agonist ivuxolimab in advanced cancers. The table came from immunoSEQ multiplex PCR; TCRdb's copy has only in-frame clones and leaves some out. The sample yields tens of thousands of clones, 85% seen once. The CDR3 covers 12 residues. CDR1 and CDR2 from the germline V gene are SQVTM and ANQGSEA. The germline V and J ends were trimmed by 1 base and 3 bases, with 5 bases remaining between them. Sample: CD4+ or CD8+ T cells sorted from blood, taken in a trial of the OX40 agonist ivuxolimab. The origin of this receptor is an adult with an advanced solid tumor such as melanoma, head and neck, liver or kidney cancer. This chain links TRBV29-1 with TRBJ2-3; D gene ambiguous. The CDR3 spells CSVEGETDTQYF. CDR3 in DNA: TGCAGCGTTGAAGGGGAAACAGATACGCAGTATTTT.